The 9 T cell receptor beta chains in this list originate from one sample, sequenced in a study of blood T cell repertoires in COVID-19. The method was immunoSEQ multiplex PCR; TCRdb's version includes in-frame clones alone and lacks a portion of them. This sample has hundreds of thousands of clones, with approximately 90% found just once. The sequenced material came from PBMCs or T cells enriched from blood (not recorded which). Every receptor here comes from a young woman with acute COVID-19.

This CDR3 is CASSQDWVAGGANYGYTF. The CDR3, as DNA: TGCGCCAGCAGCCAAGATTGGGTAGCGGGGGGAGCTAACTATGGCTACACCTTC. The chain recombines TRBV4-3 with TRBJ1-2; TRBD1 might be the D (5 bases). V lost 0 bases and J lost 0, with 17 bases in between. The CDR3 length is 18 residues. Germline V gives CDR1 LGHNA, CDR2 YSLEER.

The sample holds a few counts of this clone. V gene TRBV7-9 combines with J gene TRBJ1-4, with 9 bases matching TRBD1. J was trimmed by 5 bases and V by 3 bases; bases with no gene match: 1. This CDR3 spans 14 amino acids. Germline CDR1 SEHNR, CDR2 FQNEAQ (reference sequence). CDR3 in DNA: TGTGCCAGCAGCTTCGGGACAGGGAATGAAAAACTGTTTTTT. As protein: CASSFGTGNEKLFF.

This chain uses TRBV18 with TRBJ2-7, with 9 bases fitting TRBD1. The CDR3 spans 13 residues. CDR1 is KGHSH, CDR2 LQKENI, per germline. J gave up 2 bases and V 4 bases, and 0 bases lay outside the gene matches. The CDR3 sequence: CASSRQGAYEQYF. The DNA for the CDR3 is TGTGCCAGCTCACGACAGGGGGCCTACGAGCAGTACTTC.

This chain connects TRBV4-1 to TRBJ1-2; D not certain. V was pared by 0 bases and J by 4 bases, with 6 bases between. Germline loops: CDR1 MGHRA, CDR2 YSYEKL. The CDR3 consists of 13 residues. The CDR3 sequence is CASSQELSYGYTF. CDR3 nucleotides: TGCGCCAGCAGCCAAGAACTTTCCTATGGCTACACCTTC.

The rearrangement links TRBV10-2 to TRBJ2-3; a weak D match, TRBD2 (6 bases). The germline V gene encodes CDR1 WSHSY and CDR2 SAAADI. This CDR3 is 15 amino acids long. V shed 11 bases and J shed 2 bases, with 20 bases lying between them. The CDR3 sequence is CASTPRGTYTDTQYF. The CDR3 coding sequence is TGCGCCTCGACCCCTCGGGGGACCTACACAGATACGCAGTATTTT.

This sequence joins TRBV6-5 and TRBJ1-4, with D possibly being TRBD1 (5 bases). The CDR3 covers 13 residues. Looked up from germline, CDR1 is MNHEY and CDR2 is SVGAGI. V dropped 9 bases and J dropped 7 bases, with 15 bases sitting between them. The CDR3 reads CASEARRGEKLFF. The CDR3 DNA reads TGTGCCAGTGAAGCGAGGAGGGGTGAAAAACTGTTTTTT.

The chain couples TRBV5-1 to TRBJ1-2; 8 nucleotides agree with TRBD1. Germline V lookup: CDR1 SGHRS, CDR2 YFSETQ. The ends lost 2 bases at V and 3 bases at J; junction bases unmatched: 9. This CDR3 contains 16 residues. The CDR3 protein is CASSLGLTGAYYGYTF. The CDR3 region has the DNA TGCGCCAGCAGCTTAGGATTGACAGGGGCCTACTATGGCTACACCTTC.

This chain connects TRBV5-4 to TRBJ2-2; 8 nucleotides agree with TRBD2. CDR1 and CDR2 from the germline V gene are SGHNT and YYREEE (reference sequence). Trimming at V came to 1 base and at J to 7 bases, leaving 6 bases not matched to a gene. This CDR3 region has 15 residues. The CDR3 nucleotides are TGTGCCAGCAGCTTGCGGGGGGGGCCGGACGGGGAGCTGTTTTTT. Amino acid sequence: CASSLRGGPDGELFF.

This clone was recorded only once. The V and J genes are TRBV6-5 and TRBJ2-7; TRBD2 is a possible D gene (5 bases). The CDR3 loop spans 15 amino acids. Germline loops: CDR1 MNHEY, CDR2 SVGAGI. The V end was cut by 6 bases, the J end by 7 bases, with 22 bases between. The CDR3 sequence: CASRAGRMSWREQYF. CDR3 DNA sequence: TGTGCCAGCAGGGCCGGACGTATGAGTTGGAGGGAGCAGTACTTC.